The clone carrying this TCR beta chain was picked up one time. This CDR3 is 15 amino acids long. V was pared by 6 bases and J by 0 bases, with 15 bases between. Germline V lookup: CDR1 SGHRS, CDR2 YFSETQ. These data originate in a study of blood T cell repertoires in COVID-19. Seattle's cohort entered during active infection and was followed longitudinally. Profiled with immunoSEQ multiplex PCR; TCRdb holds only in-frame clones, not every one. Among over 200,000 clones, 90% to 95% were seen once, and the ten largest hold around 0.84%. The sequence came from a man aged 55 to 69 with COVID-19, enrolled during active disease. The sequenced material came from peripheral blood. The chain has TRBV5-1 and TRBJ1-2; D is ambiguous. The CDR3 coding sequence is TGCGCCAGCAAGAGCTCACCTGAAACTAACTATGGCTACACCTTC. This codes for CASKSSPETNYGYTF. Filled out from reference TRBV5-1 and TRBJ1-2, the complete variable domain reads KAGVTQTPRYLIKTRGQQVTLSCSPISGHRSVSWYQQTPGQGLQFLFEYFSETQRNKGNFPGRFSGRQFSNSRSEMNVSTLELGDSALYLCASKSSPETNYGYTFGSGTRLTVV.